This is a list of T cell receptor beta chains from one sample in a study of neurological immune-mediated disorders. TCRdb reanalysed the 5' RACE reads using MiXCR and keeps one entry per CDR3 protein. The data show fewer than 90,000 distinct CDR3 sequences, with over 9% seen just once and about 1.7% held by the top ten. Sequences were obtained from PBMCs. These receptors all stem from a man aged 35 to 55 in good health. The CDR3 runs from the conserved cysteine through the conserved F or W. The D gene is left open where the match is weak. For some rows the clone size is stated as once, few or many, or as a class when expanded; others skip it.

clone_size,j_call,d_call,v_call,cdr3_nt,cdr3_aa
many,TRBJ2-7,.,TRBV28,TGTGCCAGCAGTTTATTCCAGCCTTCCTACGAGCAGTACTTC,CASSLFQPSYEQYF
.,TRBJ2-3,TRBD1,TRBV19,TGTGCCAGTAGTACCGGGACAGCCCACACAGATACGCAGTATTTT,CASSTGTAHTDTQYF
many,TRBJ2-2,TRBD2,TRBV9,TGTGCCAGCAGCGTAACTAGCGCGAACACCGGGGAGCTGTTTTTT,CASSVTSANTGELFF
.,TRBJ2-1,.,TRBV27,TGTGCCAGCAGGCCCATCCAGGCACAGTCCAATGAGCAGTTCTTC,CASRPIQAQSNEQFF
.,TRBJ2-5,.,TRBV7-2,TGTGCCAGCAGCCCCCAAGCGGGAGAGACCCAGTACTTC,CASSPQAGETQYF
many,TRBJ2-1,TRBD2,TRBV9,TGTGCCAGCAGCGTAGTCGGGACTAGGCCAGACAATGAGCAGTTCTTC,CASSVVGTRPDNEQFF
many,TRBJ2-1,TRBD2,TRBV7-8,TGTGCCAGCAGCCTGGGTAGCGGGAACAATGAGCAGTTCTTC,CASSLGSGNNEQFF
many,TRBJ2-7,TRBD2,TRBV27,TGTGCCAGCAGTTTATCGGGCCTAGCGGGAGGCGAGCAGTACTTC,CASSLSGLAGGEQYF
many,TRBJ2-1,.,TRBV20-1,TGCAGTGCTAGAGATCCGGAGGATTGGGAGCAGTTCTTC,CSARDPEDWEQFF
many,TRBJ2-1,.,TRBV24-1,TGTGCCACCAGTGATTTGCAGGGGGGAGACAATGAGCAGTTCTTC,CATSDLQGGDNEQFF
many,TRBJ1-2,.,TRBV29-1,TGCAGCGTTGTACAGGGCAACAACTATGGCTACACCTTC,CSVVQGNNYGYTF
.,TRBJ2-5,.,TRBV5-6,TGTGCCAGCAGCTTGTCGTACGTTCAAGAGACCCAGTACTTC,CASSLSYVQETQYF
many,TRBJ1-2,.,TRBV6-5,TGTGCCAGCAGTTACCCTGCGACACCCAGCCGGGGAAAGGCCTACACCTTC,CASSYPATPSRGKAYTF
many,TRBJ1-2,.,TRBV20-1,TGCAGTGCTAGGAGAGTGGCGAGCTATGGCTACACCTTC,CSARRVASYGYTF
.,TRBJ2-2,.,TRBV5-1,TGCGCCAGCAGCTTCCACACACAGGGAATGAACACCGGGGAGCTGTTTTTT,CASSFHTQGMNTGELFF
many,TRBJ2-2,.,TRBV28,TGTGCCAGCGGTAGGACAGCGACTACCGGGGAGCTGTTTTTT,CASGRTATTGELFF
many,TRBJ2-1,TRBD1,TRBV18,TGTGCCAGCTCCCCGGACAGGTACAATGAGCAGTTCTTC,CASSPDRYNEQFF
.,TRBJ1-4,.,TRBV5-1,TGCGCCAGCAGCTTGTCTGGGAATGAAAAACTGTTTTTT,CASSLSGNEKLFF
.,TRBJ2-3,TRBD2,TRBV12-3/TRBV12-4,TGTGCTAGCAGTCGGCGGTGTAGCGGGCGCACAGATACGCAGTATTTT,CASSRRCSGRTDTQYF
once,TRBJ2-6,.,TRBV6-5,TGTGCCAGCTCCCGGGCGGGGGCCTCTGGGGCCAACGTCCTGACTTTC,CASSRAGASGANVLTF